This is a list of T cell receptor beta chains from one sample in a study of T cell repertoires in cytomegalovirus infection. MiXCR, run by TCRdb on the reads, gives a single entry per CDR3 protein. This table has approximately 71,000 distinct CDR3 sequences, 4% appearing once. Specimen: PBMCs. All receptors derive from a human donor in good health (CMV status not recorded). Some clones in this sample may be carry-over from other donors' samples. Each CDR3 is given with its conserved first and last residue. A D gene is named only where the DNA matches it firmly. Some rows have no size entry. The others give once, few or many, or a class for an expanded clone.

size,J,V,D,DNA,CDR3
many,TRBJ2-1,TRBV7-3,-,TGTGCCAGCAGCTTAGGGCCAGGGCGTAGGTTCTTC,CASSLGPGRRFF
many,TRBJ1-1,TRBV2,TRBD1,TGTGCCAGCAGTACCTGGGGACAGCGGACTGAAGCTTTCTTT,CASSTWGQRTEAFF
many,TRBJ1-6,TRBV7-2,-,TGTGCCAGCAGCTTAAGGGTCGAGGGCGGACTGGGGAATTCACCCCTCCACTTT,CASSLRVEGGLGNSPLHF
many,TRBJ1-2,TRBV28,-,TGTGCCAGCCTAACAGGGCCGGATGGCTACACCTTC,CASLTGPDGYTF
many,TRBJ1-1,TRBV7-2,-,TGTGCCAGCAGCTTAGCAGCGAACACTGAAGCTTTCTTT,CASSLAANTEAFF
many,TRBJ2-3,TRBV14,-,TGTGCCAGCAGCCAAGTAGCGGTTCCCGCAGATACGCAGTATTTT,CASSQVAVPADTQYF
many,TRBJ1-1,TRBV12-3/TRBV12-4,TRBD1,TGTGCCAGCAGGATACAGGGGCACACTGAAGCTTTCTTT,CASRIQGHTEAFF
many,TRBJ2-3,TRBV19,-,TGTGCCACCAAGACAGGAACTACTAGCACAGATACGCAGTATTTT,CATKTGTTSTDTQYF
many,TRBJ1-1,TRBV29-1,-,TGCAGCGTTGCACAGGTGAACACTGAAGCTTTCTTT,CSVAQVNTEAFF
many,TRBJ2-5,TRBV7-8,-,TGTGCCAGCAGCCCTACGAGGGACGGACAGTTCAAGACCCAGTACTTC,CASSPTRDGQFKTQYF
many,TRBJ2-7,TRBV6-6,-,TGTGCCAGCAGTGAGCAGGGATTAACTGGCGAGCAGTACTTC,CASSEQGLTGEQYF
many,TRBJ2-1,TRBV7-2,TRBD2,TGTGCCAGCAGGACTAGCGGGAGGGCTGAGCAGTTCTTC,CASRTSGRAEQFF
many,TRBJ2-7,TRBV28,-,TGTGCCAGCAGACCAACAGGGACGAGGCCCTACGAGCAGTACTTC,CASRPTGTRPYEQYF
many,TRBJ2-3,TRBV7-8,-,TGTGCCAGCAGCTCCCCGGAGCGGGATACGCAGTATTTT,CASSSPERDTQYF
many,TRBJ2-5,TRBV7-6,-,TGTGCCAGCAGCTTAGAAGGGATCCAAGGGGAGACCCAGTACTTC,CASSLEGIQGETQYF
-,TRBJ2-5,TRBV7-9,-,TGTGCCAGCAGCTTAGATCTTGGACAGAGTGAGACCGTGTACTTC,CASSLDLGQSETVYF
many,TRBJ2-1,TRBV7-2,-,TGTGCCAGCAGCTTATCGGGGGGCGGCTTTAATGAGCAGTTCTTC,CASSLSGGGFNEQFF
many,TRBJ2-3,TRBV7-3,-,TGTGCCAGCAGCCAAGGGGATACGCAGTATTTT,CASSQGDTQYF
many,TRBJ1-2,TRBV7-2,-,TGTGCCAGCAGCTTAGGGGTAGGGTCCGGCTACACCTTC,CASSLGVGSGYTF
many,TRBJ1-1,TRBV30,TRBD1,TGTGCCTGGAGTAGGCAGGGGGAAGGTGAAGCTTTCTTT,CAWSRQGEGEAFF
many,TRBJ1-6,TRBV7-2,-,TGTGCCAGCAGCTTCGTACGACAGACTTATAATTCACCCCTCCACTTT,CASSFVRQTYNSPLHF
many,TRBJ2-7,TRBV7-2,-,TGTGCCAGCAGCTCAGGCGTCCAGCCCTACGAGCAGTACTTC,CASSSGVQPYEQYF
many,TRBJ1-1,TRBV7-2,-,TGTGCCAGCAGCCCCGGCCGGGCGCACACTGAAGCTTTCTTT,CASSPGRAHTEAFF
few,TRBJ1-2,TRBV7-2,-,TGTGCCAGCAGCATCGTCGCGCAGAACTATGGCTACACCTTC,CASSIVAQNYGYTF
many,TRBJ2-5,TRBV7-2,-,TGTGCCACCCGGGGGACCGCCACCGGGGAGACCCAGTACTTC,CATRGTATGETQYF
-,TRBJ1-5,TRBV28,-,TGTGCCAGCAGTCCATGGTTGGGGGAGGGAAGCAATCAGCCCCAGCATTTT,CASSPWLGEGSNQPQHF
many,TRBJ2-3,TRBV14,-,TGTGCCAGCAGCCAAGCCCTAAGCAGAGATACGCAGTATTTT,CASSQALSRDTQYF
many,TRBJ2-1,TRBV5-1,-,TGCGCCAGCAGCTTGGCTTGGGACGACATTGACAATGAGCAGTTCTTC,CASSLAWDDIDNEQFF
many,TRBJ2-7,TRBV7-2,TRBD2,TGTGCCAGCAGCTTAAGCGGGATGAGCTCCTACGAGCAGTACTTC,CASSLSGMSSYEQYF
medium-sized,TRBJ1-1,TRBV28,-,TGTGCCAGCAGAGCAGTCAGCACTGAAGCTTTCTTT,CASRAVSTEAFF
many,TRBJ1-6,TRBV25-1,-,TGTGCCAGCAGCGACACGTACTATAATTCACCCCTCCACTTT,CASSDTYYNSPLHF
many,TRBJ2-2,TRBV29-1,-,TGCAGCGTTGTCAGGGTCGGGGAGCTGTTTTTT,CSVVRVGELFF
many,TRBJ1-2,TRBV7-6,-,TGTGCCAGCAGCTTAGGGGGTTTCGATGGCTACACCTTC,CASSLGGFDGYTF
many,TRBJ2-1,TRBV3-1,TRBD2,TGTGCCAGCAGCCCAAGGGAGCGGGGTAACAATGAGCAGTTCTTC,CASSPRERGNNEQFF
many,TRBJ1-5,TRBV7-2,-,TGTGCCAGCAGCTTAGGGTACCGGGTGGGGCCCCAGCATTTT,CASSLGYRVGPQHF
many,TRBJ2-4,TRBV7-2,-,TGTGCCAGCAGCTTATCCCAGGGAGCCAAAAACATTCAGTACTTC,CASSLSQGAKNIQYF
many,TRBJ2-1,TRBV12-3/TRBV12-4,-,TGTGCCAGCAGTGCCGGGCCCCACAATGAGCAGTTCTTC,CASSAGPHNEQFF
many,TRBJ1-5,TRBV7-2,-,TGTGCCAGCAGCTTAGTGGGGGGGGGCGGCAATCAGCCCCAGCATTTT,CASSLVGGGGNQPQHF
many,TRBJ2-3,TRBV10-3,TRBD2,TGTGCCATCAGTGTACTAGCGGGGGGGATCACAGATACGCAGTATTTT,CAISVLAGGITDTQYF
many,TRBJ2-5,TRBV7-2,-,TGTGCCAGCAGCTTAGTCGGGCGGAGCATACAAGAGACCCAGTACTTC,CASSLVGRSIQETQYF
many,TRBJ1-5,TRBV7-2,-,TGTGCCAGCAGCTTAGATAATCAGCCCCAGCATTTT,CASSLDNQPQHF
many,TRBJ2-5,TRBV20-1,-,TGCAGTGCTAGCGCTTTGGACGGACGGCAAGAGACCCAGTACTTC,CSASALDGRQETQYF
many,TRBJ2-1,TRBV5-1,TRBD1,TGCGCCAGCAGCTTGGCAGGGACAGTCGCCAATGAGCAGTTCTTC,CASSLAGTVANEQFF